The 2 T cell receptor beta chains reported below all come from one sample, sequenced in a study of T cells in Graves' hyperthyroidism and ophthalmopathy. Using RNA transcripts as the source, TCR beta CDR3 regions were amplified. When the TCR CDR3 underwent first-round RT-PCR, the HTBI primer set was used. TCRdb independently ran MiXCR on the multiplex PCR reads; one entry per CDR3 protein. The sample consists of roughly 380,000 distinct CDR3 sequences, roughly 14% of them appearing once. Source material: blood. The receptors come from a man under 40 with Graves' hyperthyroidism that later progressed to Graves' ophthalmopathy.

This clonotype was counted between two and nine times. V and J are TRBV28 and TRBJ2-1; no clear D gene. The CDR3 runs 14 residues. The germline V gene encodes CDR1 MDHEN and CDR2 SYDVKM. V lost 3 bases, J lost 2 bases, and 8 bases lay in between. The DNA of the CDR3 is TGTGCCAGCAGTTTTGCCGATCCCTACAATGAGCAGTTCTTC. Residues: CASSFADPYNEQFF. Full variable domain (outside the CDR3, taken from reference TRBV28 and TRBJ2-1): DVKVTQSSRYLVKRTGEKVFLECVQDMDHENMFWYRQDPGLGLRLIYFSYDVKMKEKGDIPEGYSVSREKKERFSLILESASTNQTSMYLCASSFADPYNEQFFGPGTRLTVL.

This clonotype was counted between two and nine times. The chain employs TRBV2 and TRBJ1-2; D might be TRBD1 (5 bases). V was shortened by 9 bases and J by 4 bases, with 12 bases between the two germline ends. Germline CDR1 reads SNHLY; CDR2 reads FYNNEI. This CDR3 spans 12 amino acids. CDR3 residues: CASIRDGYGYTF. CDR3 nucleotides: TGTGCCAGTATCCGGGACGGCTATGGCTACACCTTC. Full variable domain (remainder filled in from reference TRBV2 and TRBJ1-2): EPEVTQTPSHQVTQMGQEVILRCVPISNHLYFYWYRQILGQKVEFLVSFYNNEISEKSEIFDDQFSVERPDGSNFTLKIRSTKLEDSAMYFCASIRDGYGYTFGSGTRLTVV.